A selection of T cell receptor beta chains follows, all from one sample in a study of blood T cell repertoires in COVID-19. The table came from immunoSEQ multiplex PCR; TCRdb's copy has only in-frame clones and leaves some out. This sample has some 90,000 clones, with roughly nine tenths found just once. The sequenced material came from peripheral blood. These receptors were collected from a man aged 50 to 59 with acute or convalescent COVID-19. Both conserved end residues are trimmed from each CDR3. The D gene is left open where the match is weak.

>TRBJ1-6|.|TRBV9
ASMDDTRGSPLH
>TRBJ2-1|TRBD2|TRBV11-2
ASTDLGLAAYNEQF
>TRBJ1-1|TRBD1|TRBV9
ASSGGQGNTEAF
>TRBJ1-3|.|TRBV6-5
ASKLELSGNTIY
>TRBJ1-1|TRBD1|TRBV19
ASSAEPDRAEAF
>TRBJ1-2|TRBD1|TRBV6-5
ASSHGQGAAGYT
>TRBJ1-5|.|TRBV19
ASSIAAGFRQPQH
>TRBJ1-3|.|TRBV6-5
ASRGLSGTGNTIY
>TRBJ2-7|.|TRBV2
ASCRETAEQY
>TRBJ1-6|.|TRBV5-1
ASSYGLHNSPLH
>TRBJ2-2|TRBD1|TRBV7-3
ASRPGQSTGELF
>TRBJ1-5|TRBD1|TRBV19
ASSTQGVDSNQPQH
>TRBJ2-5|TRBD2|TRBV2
ASSETRVGRSQY
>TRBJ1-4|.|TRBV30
AASGGAGEKLF
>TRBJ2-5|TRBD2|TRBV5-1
ASSFTGGQETQY
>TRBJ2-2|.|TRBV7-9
ASSLVPGRNTGELF
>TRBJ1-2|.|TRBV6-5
ASSYAGPVYGYT
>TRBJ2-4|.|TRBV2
ASTADSNIQY
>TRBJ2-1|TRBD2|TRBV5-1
ASSLGLAVYNEQF
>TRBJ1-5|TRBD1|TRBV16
ASSPDRGRYSSSQH
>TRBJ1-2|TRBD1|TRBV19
ASTHGTGGRQDYGYT
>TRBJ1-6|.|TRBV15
ATSRYQDTDNSPLH
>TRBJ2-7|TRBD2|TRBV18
ASSPSGGASYEQY
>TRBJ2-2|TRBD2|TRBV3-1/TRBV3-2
ASSQNRGGVTGELF
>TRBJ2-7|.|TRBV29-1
SAALGPSRGEQY
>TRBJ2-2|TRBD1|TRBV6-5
ASRGTGETGELF
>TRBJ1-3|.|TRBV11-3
ASSFGGVGNTIY
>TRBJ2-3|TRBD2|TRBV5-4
ASSLGTGGRTDTQY
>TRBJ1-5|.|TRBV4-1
ASSQDGSDYQPQH
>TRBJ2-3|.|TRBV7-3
ASSLSPTSTDTQY
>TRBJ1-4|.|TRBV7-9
ASSRTGEGSEKLF
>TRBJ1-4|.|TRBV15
ATSITGATNEKLF
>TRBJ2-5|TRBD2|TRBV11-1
ASSLVAGGPGTQY
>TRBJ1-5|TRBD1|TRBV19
ASSTPDRGNQPQH
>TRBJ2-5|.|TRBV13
ASSLAFETQY
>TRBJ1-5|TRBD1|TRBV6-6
ASRPGTGYQPQH
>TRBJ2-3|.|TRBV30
AWASGLTDTQY
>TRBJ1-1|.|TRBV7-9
ASSPRLGARKEAF
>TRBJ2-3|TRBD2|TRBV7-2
ASSPFSGADTQY
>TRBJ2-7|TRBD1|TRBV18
ASSKEQGFEQY
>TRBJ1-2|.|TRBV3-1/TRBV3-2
ASSPLRDTSLYGYT
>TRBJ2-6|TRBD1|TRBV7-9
ASSGGQWASGANVLT
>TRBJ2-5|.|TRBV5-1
ASSLAVGGLQETQY
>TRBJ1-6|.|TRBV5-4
ASSSGQPRDYNSPLH
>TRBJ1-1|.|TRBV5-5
ASSLSFWGPNTEAF
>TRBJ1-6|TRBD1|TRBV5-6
ASSPGDRNSPLH
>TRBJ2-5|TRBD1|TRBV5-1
ASSTGQNLQETQY
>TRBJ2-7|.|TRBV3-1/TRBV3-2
ASRSETYEQY
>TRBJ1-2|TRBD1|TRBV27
ASSMTGGEGYT
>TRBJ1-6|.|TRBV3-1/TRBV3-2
ASSQARGYNSPLH